The 14 T cell receptor beta chains below all came from one sample that was sequenced in a study of T cell changes during pregnancy in multiple sclerosis. Produced via immunoSEQ multiplex PCR; TCRdb's table is partial and in-frame only. The sample lists 30,000 or so clones, 89% occurring once. Specimen: CD8+ T cells from peripheral blood mononuclear cells, collected after pregnancy. The receptors originated from a female donor with multiple sclerosis, enrolled in a pregnancy study.

In this sample, this clone turned up once. This sequence joins TRBV4-3 and TRBJ2-2; 7 bases are a match to TRBD1. V lost 0 bases to trimming and J lost 6 bases; unmatched junction nucleotides: 7. The CDR3 is 16 residues long. The germline V gene has CDR1 LGHNA and CDR2 YSLEER. The CDR3 region is CASSQDNTRGSGELFF. Here the CDR3 DNA reads TGCGCCAGCAGCCAAGACAATACCAGGGGGTCCGGGGAGCTGTTTTTT.

The chain is built from TRBV16 and TRBJ2-2; the match to TRBD2 covers 7 bases. This CDR3 contains 17 residues. CDR1 and CDR2 from the germline V gene are KGHSY and FQNENV. Unmatched junction bases numbered 9, after V lost 3 bases and J lost 2 bases. The CDR3 spells CASSHEASGLNTGELFF. The CDR3 coding sequence is TGTGCCAGCAGCCACGAGGCTAGCGGCCTTAACACCGGGGAGCTGTTTTTT. Complete variable domain (other parts from reference TRBV16 and TRBJ2-2): GEEVAQTPKHLVRGEGQKAKLYCAPIKGHSYVFWYQQVLKNEFKFLISFQNENVFDETGMPKERFSAKCLPNSPCSLEIQATKLEDSAVYFCASSHEASGLNTGELFFGEGSRLTVL.

This clone is a singleton in its sample. The J gene is TRBJ1-2, the V gene TRBV9, with a weak D call TRBD1 (5 bases). With 0 bases removed from V and 8 bases from J, the gap between germline ends came to 17 bases. The CDR3 consists of 15 residues. In germline, CDR1 is SGDLS, CDR2 YYNGEE. CDR3 region: CASSVGGLGRGGYTF. DNA for the CDR3: TGTGCCAGCAGCGTAGGGGGCCTCGGGAGGGGAGGCTACACCTTC.

By share of the sample, this clone is medium-sized (0.01 to 0.1%). This CDR3 is CASSLEGAGGGGYTF. The CDR3, as DNA: TGTGCCAGCAGCTTAGAGGGCGCAGGGGGCGGTGGCTACACCTTC. J is TRBJ1-2 and V is TRBV7-9; TRBD1 matches at 8 bases. This CDR3 is 15 amino acids long. Germline CDR1 and CDR2: SEHNR and FQNEAQ (reference sequence). The trim removed 1 base at V and 7 bases at J, leaving 8 bases unmatched.

The genes are TRBV4-3 and TRBJ2-7; TRBD1 agrees at 8 bases. Unmatched junction bases numbered 7, after V lost 4 bases and J lost 2 bases. Germline V CDR1 and CDR2: LGHNA, YSLEER. CDR3 length equals 15 residues. The CDR3 loop reads CASSRETGEAYEQYF. DNA of the CDR3: TGCGCCAGCAGCCGAGAGACAGGGGAGGCCTACGAGCAGTACTTC.

V gene TRBV5-1 combines with J gene TRBJ2-3; 12 bases are shared with TRBD2. Trimming at V came to 4 bases and at J to 0 bases, leaving 3 bases not matched to a gene. This CDR3 region has 16 residues. Germline V gene sequence: CDR1 SGHRS, CDR2 YFSETQ. CDR3 coding DNA: TGCGCCAGCAGCCCCGGGACTAGCGGGAGCACAGATACGCAGTATTTT. Residues: CASSPGTSGSTDTQYF.

V is TRBV7-8 and J is TRBJ2-7, with D unclear. V shed 4 bases and J shed 0 bases, with 13 bases lying between them. Germline V gene data show CDR1 as SGHVS and CDR2 as FQNEAQ. CDR3 length: 15 residues. The CDR3 DNA reads TGTGCCAGCAGCTCCCTGGGCCTCAGCTCCTACGAGCAGTACTTC. This translates into CASSSLGLSSYEQYF.

The V call is TRBV13, the J call TRBJ2-1, with TRBD1 identical over 10 bases. The CDR3 sequence is 15 residues long. Germline CDR1 reads PRHDT; CDR2 reads FYEKMQ (reference sequence). J lost 8 bases, V lost 2 bases, and 6 bases had no gene match. CDR3 in amino acids: CASSLRTGGLDEQFF. CDR3 nucleotide sequence: TGTGCCAGCAGCTTAAGGACAGGGGGTTTAGATGAGCAGTTCTTC.

V usage is TRBV2 and J usage is TRBJ2-1; 7 nucleotides match TRBD2. Trimming removed 8 bases from V and 5 bases from J; junction bases left unmatched: 9. CDR3 length: 14 amino acids. Germline CDR1 is SNHLY and CDR2 is FYNNEI. This chain's CDR3 is CASVPGLTHNEQFF. CDR3 DNA sequence: TGTGCCAGCGTGCCGGGACTAACTCACAATGAGCAGTTCTTC.

V usage is TRBV5-1 and J usage is TRBJ2-3; 7 bases are a match to TRBD1. The CDR3 runs to 15 residues. CDR1 and CDR2 (germline): SGHRS, YFSETQ. V was pared by 0 bases and J by 1 base, with 2 bases of the junction left unmatched. CDR3 coding DNA: TGCGCCAGCAGCTTGGAGGGACAGCGCACAGATACGCAGTATTTT. Translated: CASSLEGQRTDTQYF.

This clone is medium-sized in the sample. The rearrangement links TRBV4-1 to TRBJ2-7, with TRBD1 matching over 7 bases. The CDR3 covers 19 residues. J gave up 3 bases and V 1 base, and 18 bases lay outside the gene matches. Germline CDR1 is MGHRA and CDR2 is YSYEKL. CDR3 sequence: CASSQVGFGGDRVGYEQYF. DNA for the CDR3: TGCGCCAGCAGCCAAGTGGGGTTCGGCGGAGACAGGGTCGGCTACGAGCAGTACTTC.

The rearrangement links TRBV4-3 to TRBJ1-1; D call uncertain. The CDR3 runs 13 residues. Germline CDR1 reads LGHNA; CDR2 reads YSLEER. V lost 0 bases to trimming and J lost 1 base, with 3 bases between them. The CDR3: CASSQERNTEAFF. The CDR3 DNA sequence: TGCGCCAGCAGCCAAGAGAGGAACACTGAAGCTTTCTTT.

This chain uses TRBV21-1 with TRBJ2-3; TRBD2, the table's D call, lacks a check against the DNA. TRBV21-1 is marked as a pseudogene. The CDR3 runs to 17 residues. CDR3 DNA: TGTGCCAGCAGCAAAGAGGGACTAGCGGGGATCACAGATACGCAGTATTTT. Translated: CASSKEGLAGITDTQYF.

The chain employs TRBV13 and TRBJ2-4; 9 positions agree with TRBD1. The V and J ends lost 4 bases and 8 bases, in that order; junction bases with no gene match: 9. The germline gives CDR1 PRHDT, CDR2 FYEKMQ (reference sequence). CDR3 length equals 15 residues. DNA for the CDR3: TGTGCCAGCAGCTCCCTGGGACAGGGATGGGACATTCAGTACTTC. It codes for CASSSLGQGWDIQYF.